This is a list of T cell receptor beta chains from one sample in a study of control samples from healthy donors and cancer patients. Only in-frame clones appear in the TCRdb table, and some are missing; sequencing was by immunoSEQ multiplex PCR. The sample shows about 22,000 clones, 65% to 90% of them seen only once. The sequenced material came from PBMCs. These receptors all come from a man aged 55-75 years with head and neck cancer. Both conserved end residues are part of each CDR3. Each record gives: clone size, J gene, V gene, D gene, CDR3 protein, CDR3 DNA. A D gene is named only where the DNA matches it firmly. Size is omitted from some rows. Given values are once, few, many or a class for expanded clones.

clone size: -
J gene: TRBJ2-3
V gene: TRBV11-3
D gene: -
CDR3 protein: CASSFGLSDTQYF
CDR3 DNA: TGTGCCAGCAGCTTCGGACTATCCGATACGCAGTATTTT

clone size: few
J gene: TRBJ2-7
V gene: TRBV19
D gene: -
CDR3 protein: CASQLTPAGSYEQYF
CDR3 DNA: TGTGCCAGCCAACTCACCCCGGCGGGCTCCTACGAGCAGTACTTC

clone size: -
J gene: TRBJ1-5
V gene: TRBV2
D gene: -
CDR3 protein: CATPCEWAQHF
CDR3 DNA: TGTGCCACCCCATGTGAGTGGGCCCAGCATTTT

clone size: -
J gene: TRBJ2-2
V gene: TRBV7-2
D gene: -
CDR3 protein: CASSSGVDTGELFF
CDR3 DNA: TGTGCCAGCAGCTCAGGGGTGGACACCGGGGAGCTGTTTTTT

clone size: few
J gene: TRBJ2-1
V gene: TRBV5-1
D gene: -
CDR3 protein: CASSLEPRGYNEQFF
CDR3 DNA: TGCGCCAGCAGCTTGGAACCCAGGGGTTACAATGAGCAGTTCTTC

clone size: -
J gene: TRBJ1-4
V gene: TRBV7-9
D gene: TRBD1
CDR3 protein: CASSTRGQAEKLFF
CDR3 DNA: TGTGCCAGCAGCACCAGGGGGCAGGCTGAAAAACTGTTTTTT

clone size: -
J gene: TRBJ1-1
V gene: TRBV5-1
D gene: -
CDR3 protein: CASTTGGNTEAFF
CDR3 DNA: TGCGCCAGCACAACGGGAGGGAACACTGAAGCTTTCTTT

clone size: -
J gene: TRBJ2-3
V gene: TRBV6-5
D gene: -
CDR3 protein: CASSYSRGDTQYF
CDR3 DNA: TGTGCCAGCAGTTACTCGAGGGGAGATACGCAGTATTTT

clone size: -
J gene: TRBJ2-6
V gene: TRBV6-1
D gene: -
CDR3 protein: CASSEQGFPLGVLTF
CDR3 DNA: TGTGCCAGCAGTGAACAGGGGTTCCCCCTAGGCGTCCTGACTTTC

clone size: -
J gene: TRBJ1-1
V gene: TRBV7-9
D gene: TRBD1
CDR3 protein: CARRDRDKGTEAFF
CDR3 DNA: TGTGCCAGAAGGGACAGGGATAAGGGCACTGAAGCTTTCTTT

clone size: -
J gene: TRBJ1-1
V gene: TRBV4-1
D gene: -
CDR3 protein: CASSLQAAGAVGTEAFF
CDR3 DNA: TGCGCCAGCAGCCTCCAAGCGGCGGGGGCGGTGGGGACTGAAGCTTTCTTT

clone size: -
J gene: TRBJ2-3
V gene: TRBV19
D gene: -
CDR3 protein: CASSMGEDTQYF
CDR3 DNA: TGTGCCAGTAGTATGGGAGAAGATACGCAGTATTTT

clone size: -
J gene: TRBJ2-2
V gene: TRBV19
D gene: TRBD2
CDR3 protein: CASRIYLRAGGNTGELFF
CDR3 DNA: TGTGCCAGTAGAATTTATCTCAGAGCGGGGGGAAACACCGGGGAGCTGTTTTTT

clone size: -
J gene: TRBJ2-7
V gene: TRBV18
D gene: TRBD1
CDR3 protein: CASSRETGATYEQYF
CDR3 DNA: TGTGCCAGCTCACGGGAGACAGGGGCGACCTACGAGCAGTACTTC

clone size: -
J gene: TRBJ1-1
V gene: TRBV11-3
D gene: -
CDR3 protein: CASSLDRGNTEAFF
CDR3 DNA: TGTGCCAGCAGCTTAGACCGGGGGAACACTGAAGCTTTCTTT

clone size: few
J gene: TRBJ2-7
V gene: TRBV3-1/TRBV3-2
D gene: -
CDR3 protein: CASTPGGGPYEQYF
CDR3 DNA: TGTGCCAGCACCCCAGGTGGGGGCCCCTACGAGCAGTACTTC

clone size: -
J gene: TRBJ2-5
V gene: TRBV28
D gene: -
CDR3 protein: CASSFGTGVGETQYF
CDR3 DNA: TGTGCCAGCAGTTTCGGTACGGGAGTAGGAGAGACCCAGTACTTC

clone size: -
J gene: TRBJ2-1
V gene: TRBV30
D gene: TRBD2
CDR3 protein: CAWRGSGGTEQFF
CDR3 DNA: TGTGCCTGGAGGGGAAGCGGGGGGACTGAGCAGTTCTTC

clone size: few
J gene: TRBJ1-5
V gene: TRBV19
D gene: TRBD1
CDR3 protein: CASSPPTPDRGVGQPQHF
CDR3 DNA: TGTGCCAGTAGTCCCCCCACCCCAGACAGGGGTGTGGGCCAGCCCCAGCATTTT

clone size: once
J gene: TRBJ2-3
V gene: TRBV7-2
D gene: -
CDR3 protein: CASSLARRARSGSDTQYF
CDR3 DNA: TGTGCCAGCAGCTTAGCAAGAAGGGCCAGGAGTGGTTCAGATACGCAGTATTTT

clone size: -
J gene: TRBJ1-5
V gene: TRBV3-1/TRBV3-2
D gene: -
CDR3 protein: CASSQAPVYQPQHF
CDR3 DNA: TGTGCCAGCAGCCAAGCTCCGGTGTATCAGCCCCAGCATTTT

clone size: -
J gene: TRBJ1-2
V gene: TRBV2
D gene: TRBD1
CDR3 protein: CASSPLGTENYGYTF
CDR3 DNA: TGTGCCAGCAGTCCCCTGGGGACAGAGAACTATGGCTACACCTTC

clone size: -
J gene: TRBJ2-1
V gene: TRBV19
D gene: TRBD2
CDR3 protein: CASAETSGSFGEQFF
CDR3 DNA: TGTGCCAGTGCCGAAACTAGCGGGAGTTTCGGTGAGCAGTTCTTC